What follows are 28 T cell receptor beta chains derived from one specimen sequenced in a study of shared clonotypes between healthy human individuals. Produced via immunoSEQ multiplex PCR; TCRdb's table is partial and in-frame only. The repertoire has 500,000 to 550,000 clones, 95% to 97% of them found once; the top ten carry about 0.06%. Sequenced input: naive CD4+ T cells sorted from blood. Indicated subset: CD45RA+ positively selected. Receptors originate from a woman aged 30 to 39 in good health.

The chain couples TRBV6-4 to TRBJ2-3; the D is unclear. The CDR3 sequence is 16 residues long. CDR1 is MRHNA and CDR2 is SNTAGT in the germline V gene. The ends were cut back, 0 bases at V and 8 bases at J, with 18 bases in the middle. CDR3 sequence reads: CASSDSRTVLGGTQYF. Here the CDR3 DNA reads TGTGCCAGCAGTGACTCTAGAACAGTCCTAGGCGGTACGCAGTATTTT.

The CDR3 DNA is TGTGCCAGCAGTTACGCAGACAGCTCCTACGAGCAGTACTTC. It is translated as CASSYADSSYEQYF. The rearrangement joins TRBV6-5 to TRBJ2-7, with D possibly TRBD1 on 5 matching bases. V dropped 2 bases and J dropped 0 bases, with 8 bases sitting between them. CDR1 is MNHEY and CDR2 is SVGAGI in the germline V gene. This CDR3 has 14 amino acids.

CDR3: CASRPPGLNEKLFF. In DNA form, the CDR3 reads TGTGCCAGCAGACCCCCGGGACTAAATGAAAAACTGTTTTTT. The rearrangement joins TRBV6-5 to TRBJ1-4; TRBD1 might be the D (5 bases). CDR1 and CDR2 (germline): MNHEY, SVGAGI. The CDR3 has 14 residues. The V gene lost 6 bases and the J gene lost 5 bases, with 13 bases spanning the gap.

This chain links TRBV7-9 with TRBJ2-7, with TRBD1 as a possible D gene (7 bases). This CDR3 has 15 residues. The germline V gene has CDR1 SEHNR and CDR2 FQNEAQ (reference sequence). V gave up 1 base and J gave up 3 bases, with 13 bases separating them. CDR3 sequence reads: CASSLGQGGYYEQYF. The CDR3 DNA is TGTGCCAGCAGCTTAGGCCAGGGGGGATACTACGAGCAGTACTTC.

This CDR3 reads CASTTSSREETQYF. DNA of the CDR3: TGTGCCAGCACCACCTCGAGCAGGGAAGAGACCCAGTACTTC. The rearrangement joins TRBV28 to TRBJ2-5; a weak D match, TRBD1 (5 bases). Germline values: CDR1 MDHEN, CDR2 SYDVKM. The ends were cut back, 7 bases at V and 3 bases at J, with 15 bases in the middle. The CDR3 is 14 residues long.

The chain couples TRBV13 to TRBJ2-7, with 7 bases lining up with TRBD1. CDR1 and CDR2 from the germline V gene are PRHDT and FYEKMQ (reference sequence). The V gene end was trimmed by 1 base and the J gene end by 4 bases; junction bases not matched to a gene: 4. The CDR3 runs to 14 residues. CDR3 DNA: TGTGCCAGCAGCTTAGACGGGACAGCATACGAGCAGTACTTC. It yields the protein CASSLDGTAYEQYF. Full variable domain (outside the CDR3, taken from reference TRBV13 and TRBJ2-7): AAGVIQSPRHLIKEKRETATLKCYPIPRHDTVYWYQQGPGQDPQFLISFYEKMQSDKGSIPDRFSAQQFSDYHSELNMSSLELGDSALYFCASSLDGTAYEQYFGPGTRLTVT.

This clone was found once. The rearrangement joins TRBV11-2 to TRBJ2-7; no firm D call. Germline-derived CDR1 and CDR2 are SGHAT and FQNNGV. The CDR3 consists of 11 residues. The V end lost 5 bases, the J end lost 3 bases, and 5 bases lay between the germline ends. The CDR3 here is CASSRNYEQYF. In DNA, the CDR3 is TGTGCCAGCAGCCGCAACTACGAGCAGTACTTC.

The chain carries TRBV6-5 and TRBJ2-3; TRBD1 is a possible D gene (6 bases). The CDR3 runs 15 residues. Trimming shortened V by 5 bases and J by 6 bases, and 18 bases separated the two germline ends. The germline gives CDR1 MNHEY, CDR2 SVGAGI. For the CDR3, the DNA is TGTGCCAGCAGTCGCGTTACAGGGTTGTTGGATACGCAGTATTTT. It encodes CASSRVTGLLDTQYF.

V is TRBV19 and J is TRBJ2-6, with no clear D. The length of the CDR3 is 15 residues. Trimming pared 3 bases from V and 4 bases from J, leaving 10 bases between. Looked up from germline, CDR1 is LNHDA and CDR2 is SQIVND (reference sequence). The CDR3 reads CASSILGSGANVLTF. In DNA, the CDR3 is TGTGCCAGTAGTATCCTGGGATCCGGGGCCAACGTCCTGACTTTC.

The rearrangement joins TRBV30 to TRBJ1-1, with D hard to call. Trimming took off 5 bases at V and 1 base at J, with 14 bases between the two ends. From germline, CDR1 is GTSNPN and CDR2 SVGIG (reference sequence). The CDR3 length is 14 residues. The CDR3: CAWGPGRRNTEAFF. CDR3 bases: TGTGCCTGGGGTCCGGGCAGGAGGAACACTGAAGCTTTCTTT.

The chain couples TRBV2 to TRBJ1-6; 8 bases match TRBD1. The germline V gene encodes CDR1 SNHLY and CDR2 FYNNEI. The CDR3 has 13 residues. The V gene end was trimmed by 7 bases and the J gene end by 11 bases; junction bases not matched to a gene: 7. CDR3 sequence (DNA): TGTGCCAGCATCCGACAGGGGTTGGCACCCCTCCACTTT. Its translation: CASIRQGLAPLHF.

For the CDR3, the DNA is TGTGCCAGCAGTTTAGGGCCCCCTAGGGAGGGGGCCCAGTACTTC. This translates into CASSLGPPREGAQYF. This chain joins TRBV28 and TRBJ2-5; TRBD2 is a possible D gene (7 bases). CDR1 is MDHEN and CDR2 is SYDVKM in the germline V gene. This CDR3 is 15 amino acids long. V shed 2 bases and J shed 9 bases, with 19 bases lying between them.

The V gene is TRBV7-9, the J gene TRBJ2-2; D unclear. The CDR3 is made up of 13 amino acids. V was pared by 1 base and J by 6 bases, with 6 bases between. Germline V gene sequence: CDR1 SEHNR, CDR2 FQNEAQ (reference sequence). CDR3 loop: CASSLGGAGELFF. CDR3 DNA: TGTGCCAGCAGCTTAGGTGGTGCCGGGGAGCTGTTTTTT. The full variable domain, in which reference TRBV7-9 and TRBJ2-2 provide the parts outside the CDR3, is DTGVSQNPRHKITKRGQNVTFRCDPISEHNRLYWYRQTLGQGPEFLTYFQNEAQLEKSRLLSDRFSAERPKGSFSTLEIQRTEQGDSAMYLCASSLGGAGELFFGEGSRLTVL.

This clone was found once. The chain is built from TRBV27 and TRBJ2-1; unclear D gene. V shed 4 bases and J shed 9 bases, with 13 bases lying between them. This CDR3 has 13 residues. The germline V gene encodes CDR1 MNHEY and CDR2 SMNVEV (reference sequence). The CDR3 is CASSSSMKTEQFF. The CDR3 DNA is TGTGCCAGCAGTTCCTCAATGAAGACTGAGCAGTTCTTC.

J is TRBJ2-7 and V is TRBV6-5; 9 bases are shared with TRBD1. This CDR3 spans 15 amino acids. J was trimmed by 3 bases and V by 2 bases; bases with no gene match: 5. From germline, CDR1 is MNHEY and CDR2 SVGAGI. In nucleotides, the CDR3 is TGTGCCAGCAGTTACGATGGGACAGGGCTCTACGAGCAGTACTTC. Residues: CASSYDGTGLYEQYF.

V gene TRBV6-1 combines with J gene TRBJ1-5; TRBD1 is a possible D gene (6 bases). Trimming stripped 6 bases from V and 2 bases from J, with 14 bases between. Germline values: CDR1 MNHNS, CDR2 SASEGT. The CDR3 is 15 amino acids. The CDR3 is CASSIQGNGNQPQHF. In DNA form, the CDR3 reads TGTGCCAGCAGCATACAGGGTAATGGCAATCAGCCCCAGCATTTT.

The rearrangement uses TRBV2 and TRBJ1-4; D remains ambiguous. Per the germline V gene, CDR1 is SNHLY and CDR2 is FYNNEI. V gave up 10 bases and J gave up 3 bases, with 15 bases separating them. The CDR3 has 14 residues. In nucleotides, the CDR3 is TGTGCCACCCAAGTAGAGATGTCTAATGAAAAACTGTTTTTT. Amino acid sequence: CATQVEMSNEKLFF.

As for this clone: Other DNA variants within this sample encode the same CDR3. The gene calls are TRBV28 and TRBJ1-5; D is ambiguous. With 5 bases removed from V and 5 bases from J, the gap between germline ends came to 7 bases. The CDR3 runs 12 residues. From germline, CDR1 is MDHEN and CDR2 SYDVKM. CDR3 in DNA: TGTGCCAGCAGTCTAACCCATCAGCCCCAGCATTTT. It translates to CASSLTHQPQHF.

The CDR3, as DNA: TGTGCCAGTAGTCCCGGGACAGGGGGCAAAGAGACCCAGTACTTC. Protein: CASSPGTGGKETQYF. This chain uses TRBV19 with TRBJ2-5, with TRBD1 matching 12 bases. The J segment lost 3 bases and the V segment lost 5 bases, leaving 4 bases of the junction unmatched. From germline, CDR1 is LNHDA and CDR2 SQIVND (reference sequence). This CDR3 comprises 15 residues.

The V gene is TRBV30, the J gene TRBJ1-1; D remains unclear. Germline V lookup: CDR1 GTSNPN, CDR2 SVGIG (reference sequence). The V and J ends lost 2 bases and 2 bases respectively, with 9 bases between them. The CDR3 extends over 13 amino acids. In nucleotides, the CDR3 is TGTGCCTGGAGTAAGATTCCTAACACTGAAGCTTTCTTT. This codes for CAWSKIPNTEAFF.

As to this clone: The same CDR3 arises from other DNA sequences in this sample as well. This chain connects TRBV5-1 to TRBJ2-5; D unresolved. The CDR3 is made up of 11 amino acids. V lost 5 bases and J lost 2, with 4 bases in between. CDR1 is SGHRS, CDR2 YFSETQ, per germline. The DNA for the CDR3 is TGCGCCAGCAGGGGTCAAGAGACCCAGTACTTC. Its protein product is CASRGQETQYF.

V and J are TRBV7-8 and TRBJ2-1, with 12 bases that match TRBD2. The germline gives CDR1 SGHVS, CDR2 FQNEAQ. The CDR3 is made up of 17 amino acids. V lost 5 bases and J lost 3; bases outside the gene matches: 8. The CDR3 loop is CASSQTGLAGLYNEQFF. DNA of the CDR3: TGTGCCAGCAGCCAAACGGGACTAGCGGGTCTCTACAATGAGCAGTTCTTC. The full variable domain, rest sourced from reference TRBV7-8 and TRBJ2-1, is GAGVSQSPRYKVAKRGQDVALRCDPISGHVSLFWYQQALGQGPEFLTYFQNEAQLDKSGLPSDRFFAERPEGSVSTLKIQRTQQEDSAVYLCASSQTGLAGLYNEQFFGPGTRLTVL.

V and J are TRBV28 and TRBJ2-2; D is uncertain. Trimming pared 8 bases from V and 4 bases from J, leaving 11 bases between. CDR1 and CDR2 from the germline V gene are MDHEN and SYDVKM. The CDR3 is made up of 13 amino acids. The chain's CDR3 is CASLDTSTGELFF. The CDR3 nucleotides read TGTGCCAGCCTCGACACATCCACCGGGGAGCTGTTTTTT.

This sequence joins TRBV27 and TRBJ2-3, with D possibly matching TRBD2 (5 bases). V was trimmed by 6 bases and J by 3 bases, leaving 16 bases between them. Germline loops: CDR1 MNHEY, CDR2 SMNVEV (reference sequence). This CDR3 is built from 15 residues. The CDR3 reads CASSPRRSRTDTQYF. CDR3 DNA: TGTGCCAGCAGCCCCAGGAGGAGTCGGACAGATACGCAGTATTTT.

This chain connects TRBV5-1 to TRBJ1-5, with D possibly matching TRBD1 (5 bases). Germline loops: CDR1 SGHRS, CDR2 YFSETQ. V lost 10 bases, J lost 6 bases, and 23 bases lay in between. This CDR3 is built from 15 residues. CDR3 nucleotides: TGCGCCCGTAAGGGCCATGGGGCGCGCGTTCAGCCCCAGCATTTT. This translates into CARKGHGARVQPQHF.

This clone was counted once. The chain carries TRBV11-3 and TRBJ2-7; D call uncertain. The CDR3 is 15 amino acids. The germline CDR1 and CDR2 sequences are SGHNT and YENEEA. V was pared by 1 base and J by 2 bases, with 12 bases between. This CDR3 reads CASSLGTVSTYEQYF. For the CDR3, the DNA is TGTGCCAGCAGCTTAGGCACAGTTTCAACCTACGAGCAGTACTTC.

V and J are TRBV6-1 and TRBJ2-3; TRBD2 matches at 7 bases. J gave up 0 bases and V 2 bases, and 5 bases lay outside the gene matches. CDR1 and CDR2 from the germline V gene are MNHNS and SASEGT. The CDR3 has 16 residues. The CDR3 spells CASSESGARSTDTQYF. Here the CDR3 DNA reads TGTGCCAGCAGTGAAAGCGGGGCCCGAAGCACAGATACGCAGTATTTT.

The CDR3 sequence: CASRTSGTRVQYF. The CDR3 coding sequence is TGTGCCAGCAGGACTAGCGGGACGAGGGTGCAGTACTTC. V and J are TRBV27 and TRBJ2-7; TRBD2 matches 11 bases. The CDR3 contains 13 residues. With V trimmed by 6 bases and J by 9 bases, 7 bases remained unmatched. CDR1 and CDR2 from the germline V gene are MNHEY and SMNVEV (reference sequence).